These T cell receptor beta chains were read from a single sample in a study of cytomegalovirus exposure and HLA in healthy donors. Here immunoSEQ multiplex PCR was the method, and the copy in TCRdb shows in-frame clones only, minus some. This sample has around 300,000 clones, with more than 55% found just once. The sequencing sample was made of PBMCs. These receptors were collected from a female donor in good health and CMV-seronegative. Each CDR3 is given with its conserved first and last residue. The D gene is left open where the match is weak. Only part of the rows carry a size: once, few, many, or a class if the clone is expanded.

TRBJ1-2,NA,TRBD1,TRBV28,TGTGCCAGCAGCTACAGGGGGCTCGAAGGCTACACCTTC,CASSYRGLEGYTF
TRBJ2-7,NA,TRBD1,TRBV14,TGTGCCAGCAGCCTCGGGACAGGGGGGTCCTACGAGCAGTACTTC,CASSLGTGGSYEQYF
TRBJ2-2,NA,TRBD1,TRBV28,TGTGCCAGCTTCGACAGGGGAGCCGGGGAGCTGTTTTTT,CASFDRGAGELFF
TRBJ1-4,few,NA,TRBV11-3,TGTGCCAGCAGCTTACGAGAATCAACTAATGAAAAACTGTTTTTT,CASSLRESTNEKLFF
TRBJ2-3,NA,TRBD2,TRBV25-1,TGTGCCAGCAGTGAATCTCCTAGCGGGAGGACAGATACGCAGTATTTT,CASSESPSGRTDTQYF
TRBJ2-7,NA,TRBD1,TRBV27,TGTGCCAGCAGTTTAGCCGGGACAGCGAGCTCCTACGAGCAGTACTTC,CASSLAGTASSYEQYF
TRBJ1-5,NA,TRBD1,TRBV5-5,TGTGCCAGCAGCCCGGGGACAGGGGACCCTCGCAATCAGCCCCAGCATTTT,CASSPGTGDPRNQPQHF
TRBJ2-7,few,TRBD2,TRBV5-1,TGCGCCAGCAGGGGTGCACTAGCGGGAGTCTTGAACGAGCAGTACTTC,CASRGALAGVLNEQYF
TRBJ2-2,NA,NA,TRBV7-7,TGTGCCAGCAGCTCCGGGGGGCAATACACCGGGGAGCTGTTTTTT,CASSSGGQYTGELFF
TRBJ1-4,once,NA,TRBV28,TGTGCCAGCAGCTTCCTCCGTGCAACTAATGAAAAACTGTTTTTT,CASSFLRATNEKLFF
TRBJ1-2,NA,NA,TRBV25-1,TGTGCCAGCAGTGGCTCGGGGGGGTTCGACGGCTACACCTTC,CASSGSGGFDGYTF
TRBJ1-2,few,TRBD1,TRBV2,TGTGCCAGCAACAGGGGGCTTGACTATGGCTACACCTTC,CASNRGLDYGYTF
TRBJ1-5,NA,NA,TRBV6-5,TGTGCCAGCGGGAAGCGGGCCAGCAATCAGCCCCAGCATTTT,CASGKRASNQPQHF
TRBJ2-1,NA,TRBD1,TRBV28,TGTGCCAGCAGTTTAGCGGGGACAGGGTCCTACAATGAGCAGTTCTTC,CASSLAGTGSYNEQFF
TRBJ2-3,NA,TRBD1,TRBV6-5,TGTGCCAGCAGTTACCAGGGACAGGGAACAGATACGCAGTATTTT,CASSYQGQGTDTQYF
TRBJ1-1,NA,NA,TRBV7-9,TGTGCCAGCAGCCCGGTGCTAATTGAAGCTTTCTTT,CASSPVLIEAFF
TRBJ1-1,NA,NA,TRBV5-1,TGCGCCAGCAGCTTTGGGACTGGTGTGGGCACTGAAGCTTTCTTT,CASSFGTGVGTEAFF
TRBJ2-5,NA,NA,TRBV18,TGTGCCAGCTCACCGGAGTTGGACCAGTACTTC,CASSPELDQYF
TRBJ2-1,NA,TRBD2,TRBV7-9,TGTGCCAGCAGCTCAGATACTAGCGGAGCCTACAATGAGCAGTTCTTC,CASSSDTSGAYNEQFF
TRBJ1-5,NA,TRBD1,TRBV6-5,TGTGCCAGAAAACTGGGACAGAATCAGCCCCAGCATTTT,CARKLGQNQPQHF
TRBJ1-4,NA,NA,TRBV19,TGTGCCAGTACGACCTATCGGGGGGTTGAAAAACTGTTTTTT,CASTTYRGVEKLFF
TRBJ2-7,few,TRBD2,TRBV4-1,TGCGCCAGCAGACCCGGACTAGCGGGAGTTGAGCAGTACTTC,CASRPGLAGVEQYF
TRBJ2-4,NA,TRBD2,TRBV25-1,TGTGCCAGCAGTGAAGGGAGGGGATTCGGCAAAAACATTCAGTACTTC,CASSEGRGFGKNIQYF
TRBJ2-1,NA,NA,TRBV13,TGTGCCAGCAGCTTAGTTTATGGCAGGGGTTCCTACAATGAGCAGTTCTTC,CASSLVYGRGSYNEQFF
TRBJ2-2,few,NA,TRBV21-1,TGTGCTTTCACCCCTAGGAACACCGGGGAGCTGTTTTTT,CAFTPRNTGELFF
TRBJ1-5,NA,NA,TRBV6-6,TGTGCCAGCAGTTACGGGGGGACGAATCAGCCCCAGCATTTT,CASSYGGTNQPQHF
TRBJ1-1,NA,NA,TRBV28,TGTGCCAGCAGTTTGAGGGCCATGAACACTGAAGCTTTCTTT,CASSLRAMNTEAFF
TRBJ2-1,NA,TRBD1,TRBV7-9,TGTGCCAGCAGCCTAAACAGGGGGCCTGACAATGAGCAGTTCTTC,CASSLNRGPDNEQFF
TRBJ1-2,NA,NA,TRBV11-2,TGTGCCAGCAGCCCCAGCTTCGGGGGCTATGGCTACACCTTC,CASSPSFGGYGYTF
TRBJ2-7,NA,TRBD1,TRBV11-2,TGTGCCAGCAGCTCTCTTGCTATGACAGGGCTCGAGCAGTACTTC,CASSSLAMTGLEQYF
TRBJ2-7,once,NA,TRBV11-2,TGTGCCAGCAGCTTAGTTAGCAGTGAGCAGTACTTC,CASSLVSSEQYF
TRBJ2-1,NA,TRBD2,TRBV7-2,TGTGCCAGCAGCTCGACTAGCGGGAGGAGTGGGAACAATGAGCAGTTCTTC,CASSSTSGRSGNNEQFF
TRBJ2-3,few,TRBD1,TRBV11-1,TGTGCCAGCAGCACACGACAGGGAAGCACAGATACGCAGTATTTT,CASSTRQGSTDTQYF
TRBJ2-2,NA,TRBD1,TRBV7-9,TGTGCCAGCAGCTTAGGGGACAGGAACACCGGGGAGCTGTTTTTT,CASSLGDRNTGELFF
TRBJ2-7,NA,TRBD1,TRBV5-1,TGCGCCAGCAGCCTCCGACAGGGCCAGGGAGAGCAGTACTTC,CASSLRQGQGEQYF
TRBJ2-7,few,NA,TRBV5-1,TGCGCCAGCAGCTTGGAACTCGCCTACGAGCAGTACTTC,CASSLELAYEQYF
TRBJ1-1,NA,NA,TRBV7-9,TGTTCCAGCAGCCCACAGGGGAACACTGAAGCTTTCTTT,CSSSPQGNTEAFF
TRBJ2-1,NA,NA,TRBV29-1,TGCAGCGTTGACAAAGTACCCCAGCGATTGCAGTTCTTC,CSVDKVPQRLQFF
TRBJ2-2,few,TRBD2,TRBV2,TGTGCCAGCGGACTAGCGGGATCCGGGGAGCTGTTTTTT,CASGLAGSGELFF
TRBJ2-5,NA,NA,TRBV7-2,TGTGCCAGCAGCAGCCGGCCGGGGGTGTTTGAGACCCAGTACTTC,CASSSRPGVFETQYF
TRBJ1-2,few,NA,TRBV19,TGTGCCAGTAGTATAGCCGCTGGAGGGTATGGCTACACCTTC,CASSIAAGGYGYTF